This T cell receptor beta chain was captured in a study of blood T cell repertoires in COVID-19. For the study at large: Samples came from the United States, Italy and Spain, spanning acute and convalescent COVID-19. From T cells, B-cell-depleted T cells, or PBMCs came the material, which was cDNA or gDNA.

In the source study's methods: Estimation of nucleated cell counts relied on the amplification of reference gene primers. Method: immunoSEQ multiplex PCR; TCRdb's copy keeps in-frame clones and lacks some. Clonal size and the V and J genes are those of that table, whereas D and trimming came from the DNA. The table includes about 90,000 clones, just under 85% detected once. Germline CDR1 reads MNHEY; CDR2 reads SVGEGT. This CDR3 has 14 residues. J was trimmed by 1 base and V by 4 bases; bases with no gene match: 3. The rearrangement uses TRBV6-2 or TRBV6-3 and TRBJ1-2, with 7 bases identical to TRBD1. Sequences were obtained from peripheral blood. This clonotype originated in an older woman with active or convalescent COVID-19. The CDR3 here is CASSLTGHNYGYTF. The CDR3, as DNA: TGTGCCAGCAGTTTGACAGGGCATAACTATGGCTACACCTTC.